This T cell receptor (beta chain) was captured in a study of blood T cell repertoires in COVID-19. Study details: The United States, Italy and Spain were the sources of the acute and convalescent COVID-19 samples. Nucleic acid was either cDNA or gDNA, and it came from T cells, B-cell-depleted T cells, or PBMCs.

As originally analysed: Estimation of nucleated cell counts was performed using reference gene primer amplification. This table comes from immunoSEQ multiplex PCR, and its TCRdb copy is limited to in-frame clones, with some not included. D and trimming were read from the DNA, whereas the V and J calls and clone size are those reported in that table. Among approximately 360,000 clones, around 87% were seen once, and the ten largest hold roughly 0.97%. V lost 3 bases and J 0 bases, leaving 10 bases between the germline ends. The length of the CDR3 is 15 residues. Germline CDR1 reads MDHEN; CDR2 reads SYDVKM.

V and J are TRBV28 and TRBJ2-3, with D maybe TRBD1 (6 bases). Material for sequencing was PBMCs or T cells enriched from blood (not recorded which). The origin of this receptor is a woman between 25 and 40 years old with acute COVID-19. The CDR3 DNA is TGTGCCAGCAGTTTGAGTGGACAGAGCACAGATACGCAGTATTTT. Translation gives CASSLSGQSTDTQYF.